The rows below give T cell receptor beta chains drawn from one sample of a study of T cells in Graves' hyperthyroidism and ophthalmopathy. TCRdb called the multiplex PCR reads again in MiXCR, with one record for every CDR3 protein. Among hundreds of thousands of distinct CDR3 sequences listed, roughly 19% were seen once. Specimen: blood. Receptors originate from a woman between 18 and 30 years old with Graves' hyperthyroidism. CDR3s include the opening cysteine and the closing phenylalanine or tryptophan. The order of the fields is V gene, J gene, D gene, clone size, CDR3 protein, CDR3 DNA. D genes are given only for firm matches. Where a row states a size, it is once, few, many or the class of an expanded clone; other rows omit it.

V gene: TRBV20-1; J gene: TRBJ1-5; D gene: NA; clone size: many; CDR3 protein: CSASADLRTDNQPQHF; CDR3 DNA: TGCAGTGCTAGTGCGGATCTCAGGACAGATAATCAGCCCCAGCATTTT
V gene: TRBV6-5; J gene: TRBJ2-7; D gene: TRBD2; clone size: many; CDR3 protein: CASSYSAGGSPYEQYF; CDR3 DNA: TGTGCCAGCAGTTACTCTGCGGGGGGCTCCCCCTACGAGCAGTACTTC
V gene: TRBV12-5; J gene: TRBJ1-1; D gene: NA; clone size: NA; CDR3 protein: CASGFGGGTEAFF; CDR3 DNA: TGTGCTAGTGGTTTCGGGGGTGGCACTGAAGCTTTCTTT
V gene: TRBV20-1; J gene: TRBJ2-2; D gene: NA; clone size: many; CDR3 protein: CSARDSRAWAANTGELFF; CDR3 DNA: TGCAGTGCTAGAGATAGTCGGGCTTGGGCAGCGAACACCGGGGAGCTGTTTTTT
V gene: TRBV4-1; J gene: TRBJ2-5; D gene: NA; clone size: many; CDR3 protein: CASSQRAGQETQYF; CDR3 DNA: TGCGCCAGCAGCCAGCGGGCGGGGCAAGAGACCCAGTACTTC
V gene: TRBV6-4; J gene: TRBJ1-3; D gene: NA; clone size: many; CDR3 protein: CATRSGNTIYF; CDR3 DNA: TGTGCCACGCGCTCTGGAAACACCATATATTTT
V gene: TRBV30; J gene: TRBJ1-1; D gene: TRBD1; clone size: many; CDR3 protein: CAWSPKGQGNTEAFF; CDR3 DNA: TGTGCCTGGAGCCCAAAGGGACAGGGGAACACTGAAGCTTTCTTT
V gene: TRBV28; J gene: TRBJ1-1; D gene: NA; clone size: many; CDR3 protein: CASRDVSTEAFF; CDR3 DNA: TGTGCCAGCAGGGACGTCTCCACTGAAGCTTTCTTT
V gene: TRBV16; J gene: TRBJ1-5; D gene: NA; clone size: many; CDR3 protein: CASSQSQTNQPQHF; CDR3 DNA: TGTGCCAGCAGCCAATCCCAGACCAATCAGCCCCAGCATTTT
V gene: TRBV12-3/TRBV12-4; J gene: TRBJ2-5; D gene: NA; clone size: many; CDR3 protein: CASSLFHQETQYF; CDR3 DNA: TGTGCCAGCAGTTTATTCCATCAAGAGACCCAGTACTTC
V gene: TRBV27; J gene: TRBJ1-2; D gene: NA; clone size: many; CDR3 protein: CASSLSWTNYGYTF; CDR3 DNA: TGTGCCAGCAGTTTATCTTGGACCAACTATGGCTACACCTTC
V gene: TRBV30; J gene: TRBJ2-7; D gene: NA; clone size: few; CDR3 protein: CAWRGAASYEQYF; CDR3 DNA: TGTGCCTGGAGGGGCGCCGCCTCCTACGAGCAGTACTTC
V gene: TRBV5-1; J gene: TRBJ1-2; D gene: NA; clone size: few; CDR3 protein: CASTGLGGHYGYTF; CDR3 DNA: TGCGCCAGCACCGGGCTCGGGGGACACTATGGCTACACCTTC
V gene: TRBV15; J gene: TRBJ2-5; D gene: NA; clone size: many; CDR3 protein: CATSRDVRRGGETQYF; CDR3 DNA: TGTGCCACCAGCAGAGATGTCAGGAGAGGTGGGGAGACCCAGTACTTC
V gene: TRBV11-1; J gene: TRBJ1-2; D gene: TRBD1; clone size: NA; CDR3 protein: CASSSGQGNDGYTF; CDR3 DNA: TGTGCCAGCAGCTCGGGACAGGGGAACGATGGCTACACCTTC
V gene: TRBV29-1; J gene: TRBJ1-5; D gene: TRBD1; clone size: many; CDR3 protein: CSVGQGNQPQHF; CDR3 DNA: TGCAGCGTTGGACAGGGTAATCAGCCCCAGCATTTT
V gene: TRBV24-1; J gene: TRBJ1-1; D gene: TRBD1; clone size: many; CDR3 protein: CATSKDRGPTNTEAFF; CDR3 DNA: TGTGCCACCAGTAAGGACAGGGGGCCCACGAACACTGAAGCTTTCTTT
V gene: TRBV28; J gene: TRBJ2-5; D gene: NA; clone size: many; CDR3 protein: CASSLGVKTQYF; CDR3 DNA: TGTGCCAGCAGTTTGGGGGTAAAGACCCAGTACTTC
V gene: TRBV6-2/TRBV6-3; J gene: TRBJ1-1; D gene: NA; clone size: few; CDR3 protein: CASSYSILPGAHSTEAFF; CDR3 DNA: TGTGCCAGCAGTTACTCTATCCTTCCAGGGGCTCATAGCACTGAAGCTTTCTTT
V gene: TRBV2; J gene: TRBJ2-7; D gene: NA; clone size: many; CDR3 protein: CASSEDGHLGYF; CDR3 DNA: TGTGCCAGCAGTGAAGATGGACACTTGGGGTACTTC
V gene: TRBV6-1; J gene: TRBJ1-5; D gene: NA; clone size: many; CDR3 protein: CASKGTVANQPQHF; CDR3 DNA: TGTGCCAGCAAAGGGACGGTGGCCAATCAGCCCCAGCATTTT
V gene: TRBV19; J gene: TRBJ1-5; D gene: TRBD1; clone size: few; CDR3 protein: CASSMGTGRIKSNQPQHF; CDR3 DNA: TGTGCCAGTAGTATGGGGACAGGACGTATTAAGAGCAATCAGCCCCAGCATTTT